The clone carrying this T cell receptor (beta chain) was seen a few times. Its target is unknown. The CDR3 covers 14 residues. Trimming took 1 base from V and 6 from J; bases not matched to a gene: 6. The V gene's germline CDR1 is GTSNPN and CDR2 SVGIG (reference sequence). This specimen belongs to a study of a mutant IDH1 vaccine in newly diagnosed glioma. For the study at large: Patients received vaccination from 4-6 weeks after radiotherapy alone, or with temozolomide cycles. A roughly 62% male, 37.5% female split and a mean age of around 37 years characterized treated patients. Earlier therapy was either radiotherapy, temozolomide, or both, and most got both.

Using immunoSEQ multiplex PCR, the repertoire was profiled, and TCRdb retains in-frame clones only, with some absent. The sample shows roughly 31,000 clones, about 86% of them seen only once. Time point meaning: week 47, end of study. Every single dose of the vaccine, 300 ug of mutant IDH1 20-mer peptide, came with topical imiquimod. Donors had new IDH1-mutant astrocytomas of WHO grade 3 or 4 (ATRX-lost). The receptor comes from a man aged 30-40 years with glioma. Sequencing used PBMCs, obtained from a glioma patient whose treatment included an IDH1 peptide vaccine. The V gene is TRBV30, the J gene TRBJ2-5; 9 nucleotides agree with TRBD2. The chain's CDR3 is CAWSDLAGTKTQYF. CDR3 sequence (DNA): TGTGCCTGGAGTGACCTAGCGGGGACGAAGACCCAGTACTTC.